The next 23 T cell receptor beta chains were all read from a single sample in a study of blood T cell repertoires in COVID-19. Only in-frame clones appear in the TCRdb table, and some are missing; sequencing was by immunoSEQ multiplex PCR. Found here are about 240,000 clones, around 83% of them singletons; the top ten hold about 3.2%. Sequencing input: peripheral blood. Receptors originate from a woman between 18 and 29 years old with acute or convalescent COVID-19.

The chain carries TRBV7-3 and TRBJ2-5; D is possibly TRBD1 (6 bases). Deletions cut 1 base from V and 1 base from J, with 10 bases between. The CDR3 length is 15 residues. Germline V gene sequence: CDR1 SGHTA, CDR2 FQGTGA. DNA for the CDR3: TGTGCCAGCAGCTTAAGTTGGGGGCGCCAAGAGACCCAGTACTTC. Residues: CASSLSWGRQETQYF.

The chain uses TRBV12-5 and TRBJ2-6, with D hard to call. V lost 0 bases to trimming and J lost 4 bases, with 10 bases between them. The CDR3 has 16 residues. CDR1 and CDR2 from the germline V gene are LGHNT and FRNRAP. The CDR3 DNA sequence: TGTGCTAGTGGTTTGGTATTGGTGGCAGGGGCCAACGTCCTGACTTTC. This translates into CASGLVLVAGANVLTF. Full variable domain (rest looked up from reference TRBV12-5 and TRBJ2-6): DARVTQTPRHKVTEMGQEVTMRCQPILGHNTVFWYRQTMMQGLELLAYFRNRAPLDDSGMPKDRFSAEMPDATLATLKIQPSEPRDSAVYFCASGLVLVAGANVLTFGAGSRLTVL.

This rearrangement joins TRBV7-9 to TRBJ2-5; 8 positions agree with TRBD2. The CDR3 runs to 16 residues. With V trimmed by 8 bases and J by 1 base, 12 bases remained unmatched. Germline assignment: CDR1 SEHNR and CDR2 FQNEAQ (reference sequence). This chain's CDR3 is CASGSGNHLPQETQYF. The CDR3 nucleotides read TGTGCCAGCGGTAGCGGGAACCACCTCCCCCAAGAGACCCAGTACTTC. Full variable domain (missing parts from reference TRBV7-9 and TRBJ2-5): DTGVSQNPRHKITKRGQNVTFRCDPISEHNRLYWYRQTLGQGPEFLTYFQNEAQLEKSRLLSDRFSAERPKGSFSTLEIQRTEQGDSAMYLCASGSGNHLPQETQYFGPGTRLLVL.

The V call is TRBV4-3, the J call TRBJ1-5; D is unresolved. The germline V gene encodes CDR1 LGHNA and CDR2 YSLEER. Trimming shortened V by 2 bases and J by 7 bases, and 12 bases separated the two germline ends. The CDR3 loop spans 14 amino acids. The CDR3 sequence is CASSQQAFEQPQHF. CDR3 DNA: TGCGCCAGCAGCCAACAGGCGTTTGAACAGCCCCAGCATTTT.

The chain joins TRBV14 to TRBJ1-1; the match to TRBD1 covers 9 bases. Germline values: CDR1 SGHDN, CDR2 FVKESK. V gave up 7 bases and J gave up 1 base; unmatched junction bases: 10. The CDR3 totals 16 residues. The CDR3 DNA reads as TGTGCCAGCAACACAGGGGGCAGTGCTTGGAACACTGAAGCTTTCTTT. Its protein is CASNTGGSAWNTEAFF.

V is TRBV5-6 and J is TRBJ2-7; 8 bases line up with TRBD2. Losses at the gene ends were 3 bases for V and 3 bases for J; bases not matched to a gene: 8. This CDR3 has 15 amino acids. Looked up from germline, CDR1 is SGHDT and CDR2 is YYEEEE. The DNA of the CDR3 is TGTGCCAGCAGCTATCCCCAGCGGGAGAACTACGAGCAGTACTTC. Translating it yields CASSYPQRENYEQYF.

This clone showed up just a few times. The V and J genes are TRBV7-2 and TRBJ2-3, with 8 bases aligning to TRBD2. The CDR3 has 17 residues. V shed 6 bases, J shed 6 bases, and the junction held 17 bases outside the gene matches. Looked up from germline, CDR1 is SGHTA and CDR2 is FQGNSA. CDR3 sequence reads: CASRPRSAGGGSDTQYF. CDR3 in DNA: TGTGCCAGCAGGCCCCGGTCTGCGGGAGGTGGATCGGATACGCAGTATTTT.

V is TRBV6-2 or TRBV6-3 and J is TRBJ2-2, with TRBD2 matching 7 bases. Germline V lookup: CDR1 MNHEY, CDR2 SVGEGT. The CDR3 is 16 residues long. With V trimmed by 2 bases and J by 3 bases, 6 bases remained unmatched. The CDR3 DNA sequence: TGTGCCAGCAGTTACGGAGGCGGGAGATACACCGGGGAGCTGTTTTTT. Translating it yields CASSYGGGRYTGELFF.

V is TRBV7-8 and J is TRBJ1-2; TRBD1 is a possible D gene (6 bases). CDR3 size: 13 residues. Germline values: CDR1 SGHVS, CDR2 FQNEAQ. Trimming removed 5 bases at V and 4 bases at J, with 11 bases between. The CDR3 DNA sequence: TGTGCCAGCAGCCCGCCAGGGGCCTATGGCTACACCTTC. Translated, it gives CASSPPGAYGYTF.

The CDR3: CSVAGSLNTEAFF. The DNA for the CDR3 is TGCAGCGTTGCAGGCAGCCTGAACACTGAAGCTTTCTTT. The J gene is TRBJ1-1, the V gene TRBV29-1; D remains ambiguous. Trimming pared 4 bases from V and 0 bases from J, leaving 9 bases between. Per the germline V gene, CDR1 is SQVTM and CDR2 is ANQGSEA. CDR3 length equals 13 residues. Supplemented by reference TRBV29-1 and TRBJ1-1, the full variable domain reads SAVISQKPSRDICQRGTSLTIQCQVDSQVTMMFWYRQQPGQSLTLIATANQGSEATYESGFVIDKFPISRPNLTFSTLTVSNMSPEDSSIYLCSVAGSLNTEAFFGQGTRLTVV.

The rearrangement joins TRBV6-2 or TRBV6-3 to TRBJ2-7; TRBD2 agrees at 9 bases. This CDR3 is built from 16 residues. In germline, CDR1 is MNHEY, CDR2 SVGEGT. V lost 2 bases to trimming and J lost 0 bases; unmatched junction nucleotides: 5. The CDR3 spells CASSYPLAGSSYEQYF. The CDR3 DNA reads as TGTGCCAGCAGTTACCCCCTAGCGGGGAGCTCCTACGAGCAGTACTTC.

The chain couples TRBV6-5 to TRBJ1-5; D is perhaps TRBD1 (5 bases). Trimming stripped 6 bases from V and 6 bases from J, with 12 bases between. Germline assignment: CDR1 MNHEY and CDR2 SVGAGI. This CDR3 is built from 13 residues. As DNA, the CDR3 is TGTGCCAGCAGCCGGACAAGGGGTCAGCCCCAGCATTTT. Amino acid sequence: CASSRTRGQPQHF.

There are many counts of this clone. The chain combines TRBV7-2 with TRBJ2-5; 7 bases are shared with TRBD2. Germline V lookup: CDR1 SGHTA, CDR2 FQGNSA. The CDR3 loop spans 14 amino acids. Germline trimming cut 5 bases from V and 2 bases from J; bases unmatched to any gene: 5. CDR3 nucleotide sequence: TGTGCCAGCAGCCCCGGGGGGTATCAAGAGACCCAGTACTTC. This translates into CASSPGGYQETQYF.

The chain links TRBV6-2 or TRBV6-3 to TRBJ1-5, with a tentative D call TRBD1 (5 bases). The germline V gene encodes CDR1 MNHEY and CDR2 SVGEGT. The CDR3 runs to 18 residues. Trimming removed 3 bases from V and 0 bases from J, with 18 bases in between. DNA for the CDR3: TGTGCCAGCAGTTATGACAGCGAACAATTTTATAGCAATCAGCCCCAGCATTTT. It codes for CASSYDSEQFYSNQPQHF.

This clone showed up just a few times. The chain recombines TRBV7-2 with TRBJ2-7; 12 positions agree with TRBD2. The CDR3 contains 15 residues. The germline gives CDR1 SGHTA, CDR2 FQGNSA. J gave up 7 bases and V 1 base, and 5 bases lay outside the gene matches. DNA for the CDR3: TGTGCCAGCAGCTTAGTGGCTAGCGGGAGGGTGGAGCAGTACTTC. This gives the protein CASSLVASGRVEQYF.

The chain carries TRBV18 and TRBJ1-1; D gene ambiguous. V lost 5 bases and J lost 1, with 5 bases in between. This CDR3 region has 12 residues. CDR1 is KGHSH, CDR2 LQKENI, per germline. For the CDR3, the DNA is TGTGCCAGCTCAAACACGAACACTGAAGCTTTCTTT. Its translation: CASSNTNTEAFF. Based on the CDR3 plus reference TRBV18 and TRBJ1-1, the full variable domain is NAGVMQNPRHLVRRRGQEARLRCSPMKGHSHVYWYRQLPEEGLKFMVYLQKENIIDESGMPKERFSAEFPKEGPSILRIQQVVRGDSAAYFCASSNTNTEAFFGQGTRLTVV.

The CDR3 spells CASKTSVSSYEQYF. As DNA, the CDR3 is TGTGCCAGCAAGACTAGCGTAAGCTCCTACGAGCAGTACTTC. The chain joins TRBV27 to TRBJ2-7; 8 nucleotides agree with TRBD2. The CDR3 loop spans 14 amino acids. V lost 7 bases, J lost 0 bases, and 5 bases stayed unmatched. CDR1 is MNHEY, CDR2 SMNVEV, per germline (reference sequence).

This clone was picked up one time. The chain carries TRBV10-3 and TRBJ1-2; 8 positions agree with TRBD1. The CDR3 is 13 residues long. CDR1 ENHRY and CDR2 SYGVKD come from the germline V gene. J was trimmed by 9 bases and V by 5 bases; bases with no gene match: 8. CDR3 nucleotides: TGTGCCATCAGTATGACAGGGGATCTTAGCTACACCTTC. Translating it yields CAISMTGDLSYTF.

This clone was detected a few times. The rearrangement uses TRBV12-5 and TRBJ1-1; perhaps TRBD1 as D (5 bases). The germline gives CDR1 LGHNT, CDR2 FRNRAP. Trimming removed 1 base at V and 0 bases at J, with 9 bases between. The CDR3 loop spans 15 amino acids. The CDR3 DNA reads as TGTGCTAGTGGTTTGGGGGGCAACATGAACACTGAAGCTTTCTTT. Residues: CASGLGGNMNTEAFF. Together with reference TRBV12-5 and TRBJ1-1, the CDR3 gives the full variable domain: DARVTQTPRHKVTEMGQEVTMRCQPILGHNTVFWYRQTMMQGLELLAYFRNRAPLDDSGMPKDRFSAEMPDATLATLKIQPSEPRDSAVYFCASGLGGNMNTEAFFGQGTRLTVV.

V is TRBV3-1 (or the pseudogene TRBV3-2) and J is TRBJ1-4; 7 nucleotides agree with TRBD1. This CDR3 has 15 amino acids. Germline lookup yields CDR1 LGHDT and CDR2 YNNKEL (reference sequence). Trimming at V came to 5 bases and at J to 6 bases, leaving 9 bases not matched to a gene. The CDR3 DNA follows: TGTGCCAGCAGCTTCCGACAGGGATCGTATGAAAAACTGTTTTTT. Translation gives CASSFRQGSYEKLFF.

The gene calls are TRBV28 and TRBJ2-1; TRBD2 agrees at 10 bases. Germline V gives CDR1 MDHEN, CDR2 SYDVKM. J gave up 6 bases and V 5 bases, and 10 bases lay outside the gene matches. The CDR3 length is 16 residues. CDR3 in DNA: TGTGCCAGCAGTCCGGCGAGCGGGAGGGCTGGCAATGAGCAGTTCTTC. Amino acids: CASSPASGRAGNEQFF. The full variable domain, with the rest looked up from reference TRBV28 and TRBJ2-1, is DVKVTQSSRYLVKRTGEKVFLECVQDMDHENMFWYRQDPGLGLRLIYFSYDVKMKEKGDIPEGYSVSREKKERFSLILESASTNQTSMYLCASSPASGRAGNEQFFGPGTRLTVL.

This rearrangement joins TRBV7-9 to TRBJ2-7; 14 bases agree with TRBD2. The CDR3 totals 16 residues. CDR1 SEHNR and CDR2 FQNEAQ come from the germline V gene (reference sequence). The J segment lost 5 bases and the V segment lost 5 bases, leaving 8 bases of the junction unmatched. The CDR3 sequence: CASSRTSGRRYDEQYF. The CDR3 DNA follows: TGTGCCAGCAGCCGGACTAGCGGGAGGAGGTACGACGAGCAGTACTTC.

The rearrangement uses TRBV25-1 and TRBJ1-6, with D unresolved. This CDR3 region has 15 residues. V was cut by 8 bases and J by 3 bases, with 14 bases left in between. Germline values: CDR1 MGHDK, CDR2 SYGVNS. The CDR3 region is CASSGSLFYNSPLHF. The CDR3 coding sequence is TGTGCCAGCTCCGGGTCTCTCTTCTATAATTCACCCCTCCACTTT.